Below are 18 T cell receptor beta chains sequenced from a single sample in a study of neoadjuvant anti-PD-1 for oral cavity cancer. As to time point: after neoadjuvant nivolumab, at surgical resection. The repertoire was sequenced with immunoSEQ multiplex PCR; TCRdb's copy has only in-frame clones and lacks some. The sample has approximately 12,000 clones; 71% are singletons. The starting material was PBMCs, obtained after nivolumab (anti-PD-1) treatment. Receptor source: a person aged 40 to 85 with oral cavity squamous cell carcinoma.

The rearrangement uses TRBV19 and TRBJ2-3, with TRBD1 identical over 7 bases. V trimming: 5 bases; J trimming: 2 bases; junction bases outside the gene matches: 4. Germline lookup yields CDR1 LNHDA and CDR2 SQIVND (reference sequence). The CDR3 runs 14 residues. The CDR3 DNA follows: TGTGCCAGTAGTGCCAGGGGGACCACAGATACGCAGTATTTT. This sequence encodes CASSARGTTDTQYF.

This clone showed up just a few times. Other DNA sequences within the sample encode an identical CDR3. The chain uses TRBV5-1 and TRBJ1-2; 8 bases fit TRBD1. The germline V gene has CDR1 SGHRS and CDR2 YFSETQ. CDR3 size: 14 residues. Trimming at V came to 4 bases and at J to 2 bases, leaving 4 bases not matched to a gene. In DNA, the CDR3 is TGCGCCAGCAGCGGGACAGGAGGAAACTATGGCTACACCTTC. Encoded protein: CASSGTGGNYGYTF.

This chain links TRBV29-1 with TRBJ2-2; maybe TRBD1 (7 bases). Germline CDR1 SQVTM, CDR2 ANQGSEA. This CDR3 is 16 amino acids long. The ends were cut back, 6 bases at V and 0 bases at J, with 17 bases in the middle. In nucleotides, the CDR3 is TGCAGCGTGTTATACGGGGGACAGACGAACACCGGGGAGCTGTTTTTT. Its protein product is CSVLYGGQTNTGELFF.

This chain links TRBV5-5 with TRBJ2-2; D might be TRBD1 (5 bases). Looked up from germline, CDR1 is SGHKS and CDR2 is YYEKEE (reference sequence). CDR3 size: 15 residues. Trimming left V 4 bases short and J 3 bases short, with 13 bases between. CDR3 in amino acids: CASSKLRVDTGELFF. Here the CDR3 DNA reads TGTGCCAGCAGCAAGCTCAGGGTAGACACCGGGGAGCTGTTTTTT.

The table lists this clone with a few counts. This chain links TRBV5-1 with TRBJ2-3, with TRBD2 as a possible D gene (6 bases). Germline CDR1 and CDR2: SGHRS and YFSETQ. V was cut by 2 bases and J by 5 bases, with 12 bases left in between. The CDR3 totals 14 residues. The CDR3 protein is CASSFGGQLDTQYF. CDR3 sequence (DNA): TGCGCCAGCAGCTTCGGGGGTCAGTTAGATACGCAGTATTTT.

The chain has TRBV6-5 and TRBJ1-1; TRBD1 matches at 8 bases. The V segment lost 0 bases and the J segment 10 bases; nucleotides outside the gene matches: 10. Germline V gene sequence: CDR1 MNHEY, CDR2 SVGAGI. This CDR3 spans 15 amino acids. The CDR3 spells CASSYSSTGVYSAFF. DNA of the CDR3: TGTGCCAGCAGTTACTCCTCGACAGGGGTCTATTCAGCTTTCTTT.

The chain recombines TRBV15 with TRBJ2-3; weak D call: TRBD2 (5 bases). This CDR3 is 16 amino acids long. CDR1 and CDR2 from the germline V gene are LNHNV and YYDKDF (reference sequence). V shed 3 bases and J shed 1 base, with 14 bases lying between them. The CDR3 nucleotides are TGTGCCACCAGCAGGGAGGACGCCGTAGGCACAGATACGCAGTATTTT. Amino acids: CATSREDAVGTDTQYF.

The chain is built from TRBV7-2 and TRBJ1-6, with D hard to call. Germline V gene lookup returns CDR1 SGHTA and CDR2 FQGNSA. The CDR3 is 12 amino acids. Trimming removed 2 bases at V and 8 bases at J, with 4 bases between. In nucleotides, the CDR3 is TGTGCCAGCAGCTTACAGTATTCACCCCTCCACTTT. Amino acids: CASSLQYSPLHF.

V usage is TRBV5-1 and J usage is TRBJ1-5; D is perhaps TRBD1 (5 bases). This CDR3 spans 15 amino acids. Per the germline V gene, CDR1 is SGHRS and CDR2 is YFSETQ. The germline V and J ends were trimmed by 0 bases and 0 bases, with 7 bases remaining between them. The CDR3 bases are TGCGCCAGCAGCTTGGATGGGACTAGCAATCAGCCCCAGCATTTT. Its protein is CASSLDGTSNQPQHF. Full variable domain (remainder filled in from reference TRBV5-1 and TRBJ1-5): KAGVTQTPRYLIKTRGQQVTLSCSPISGHRSVSWYQQTPGQGLQFLFEYFSETQRNKGNFPGRFSGRQFSNSRSEMNVSTLELGDSALYLCASSLDGTSNQPQHFGDGTRLSIL.

This clone was seen only a few times. The chain links TRBV6-5 to TRBJ1-3, with D hard to call. V was trimmed by 2 bases and J by 4 bases, leaving 9 bases between them. This CDR3 contains 14 residues. Germline V gene lookup returns CDR1 MNHEY and CDR2 SVGAGI. As DNA, the CDR3 is TGTGCCAGCAGTTACGGGCGGCCAGGAAACACCATATATTTT. This translates into CASSYGRPGNTIYF.

In its sample, this clone was seen once. This sequence joins TRBV10-1 and TRBJ2-7; D remains unclear. Trimming cost V 2 bases and J 5 bases, with 13 bases left between them. The CDR3 is 14 residues long. Germline CDR1 and CDR2: WNHNN and SYGVQD (reference sequence). The CDR3, as DNA: TGCGCCAGCAGTGAGACCGGACCCTGGGACGAGCAGTACTTC. Its protein product is CASSETGPWDEQYF.

V and J are TRBV27 and TRBJ2-1; D is perhaps TRBD2 (6 bases). V was clipped by 3 bases and J by 1 base, with 13 bases between them. Germline CDR1 is MNHEY and CDR2 is SMNVEV (reference sequence). The CDR3 has 16 amino acids. The CDR3 reads CASSLTPGRSYNEQFF. For the CDR3, the DNA is TGTGCCAGCAGTTTGACCCCGGGGAGGTCCTACAATGAGCAGTTCTTC.

This chain links TRBV5-1 with TRBJ2-7; D not resolved. Trimming took off 4 bases at V and 11 bases at J, with 13 bases between the two ends. The length of the CDR3 is 11 residues. The V gene's germline CDR1 is SGHRS and CDR2 YFSETQ. CDR3: CASSHWVQKYF. CDR3 DNA sequence: TGCGCCAGCAGCCACTGGGTCCAGAAGTACTTC.

This chain connects TRBV4-1 to TRBJ2-1; D may be TRBD2 (7 bases). V was pared by 3 bases and J by 2 bases, with 20 bases between. The CDR3 length is 18 residues. The germline CDR1 and CDR2 sequences are MGHRA and YSYEKL. CDR3 residues: CASSHPLGGGGPYNEQFF. The CDR3 DNA reads as TGCGCCAGCAGCCATCCCCTGGGGGGGGGCGGCCCCTACAATGAGCAGTTCTTC.

J is TRBJ1-3 and V is TRBV11-2; TRBD1 aligns across 7 bases. Trimming cost V 3 bases and J 3 bases; bases outside gene matches: 5. Germline V gene sequence: CDR1 SGHAT, CDR2 FQNNGV. CDR3 size: 15 residues. The CDR3 loop is CASSFRQGSGNTIYF. CDR3 nucleotides: TGTGCCAGCAGCTTTAGACAGGGAAGTGGAAACACCATATATTTT.

The gene calls are TRBV21-1 and TRBJ2-7; the table's D gene call, TRBD1, was not cross checked with the DNA. TRBV21-1 is a known pseudogene. The CDR3 totals 16 residues. The CDR3 coding sequence is TGTGCCAGCAGCAAAGATGGGGGACAGGGCGCCTACGAGCAGTACTTC. Its translation: CASSKDGGQGAYEQYF.

The rearrangement links TRBV15 to TRBJ2-7, with D uncertain. The CDR3 has 14 amino acids. Germline V lookup: CDR1 LNHNV, CDR2 YYDKDF (reference sequence). Trimming shortened V by 5 bases and J by 3 bases, and 14 bases separated the two germline ends. The CDR3 sequence is CATSPLGRNYEQYF. The DNA of the CDR3 is TGTGCCACCAGCCCCTTAGGTCGGAACTACGAGCAGTACTTC.

The chain uses TRBV13 and TRBJ2-5; possibly TRBD1 for D (6 bases). Germline CDR1 reads PRHDT; CDR2 reads FYEKMQ (reference sequence). The CDR3 has 17 residues. With 0 bases removed from V and 4 bases from J, the gap between germline ends came to 18 bases. DNA for the CDR3: TGTGCCAGCAGCTTAGGTGGCAGGGGAGTGATAGGAGAGACCCAGTACTTC. Protein sequence: CASSLGGRGVIGETQYF.